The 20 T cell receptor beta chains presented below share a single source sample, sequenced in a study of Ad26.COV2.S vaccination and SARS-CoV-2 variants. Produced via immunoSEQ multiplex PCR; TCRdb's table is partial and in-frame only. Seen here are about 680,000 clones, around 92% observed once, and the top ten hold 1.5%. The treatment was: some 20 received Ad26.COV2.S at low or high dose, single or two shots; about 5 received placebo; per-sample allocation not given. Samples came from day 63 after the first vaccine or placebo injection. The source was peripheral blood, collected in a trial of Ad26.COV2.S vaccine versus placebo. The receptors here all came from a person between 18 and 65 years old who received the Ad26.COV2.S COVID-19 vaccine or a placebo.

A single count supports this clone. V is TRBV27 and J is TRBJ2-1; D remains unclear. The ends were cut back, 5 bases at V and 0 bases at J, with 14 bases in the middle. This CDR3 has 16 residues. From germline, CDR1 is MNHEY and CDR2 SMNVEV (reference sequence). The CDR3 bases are TGTGCCAGCAGTGTTGTAACCCCCTCCTCCTACAATGAGCAGTTCTTC. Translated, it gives CASSVVTPSSYNEQFF.

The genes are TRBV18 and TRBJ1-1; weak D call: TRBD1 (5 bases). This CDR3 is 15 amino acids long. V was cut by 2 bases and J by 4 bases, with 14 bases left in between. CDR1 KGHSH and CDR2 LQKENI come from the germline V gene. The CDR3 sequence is CASSPSGEGITEAFF. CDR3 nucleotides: TGTGCCAGCTCACCATCCGGGGAGGGGATCACTGAAGCTTTCTTT.

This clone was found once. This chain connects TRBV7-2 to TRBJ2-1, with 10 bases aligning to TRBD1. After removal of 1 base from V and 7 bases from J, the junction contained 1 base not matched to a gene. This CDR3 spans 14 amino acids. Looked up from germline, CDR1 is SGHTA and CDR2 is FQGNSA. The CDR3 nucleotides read TGTGCCAGCAGCTTAGGACAGGGGGCAAATGAGCAGTTCTTC. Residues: CASSLGQGANEQFF.

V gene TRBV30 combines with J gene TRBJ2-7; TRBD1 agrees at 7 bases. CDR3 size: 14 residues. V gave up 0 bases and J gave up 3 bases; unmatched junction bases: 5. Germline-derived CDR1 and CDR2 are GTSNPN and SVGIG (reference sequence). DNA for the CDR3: TGTGCCTGGAGTGTGACAGGGAGATTCTACGAGCAGTACTTC. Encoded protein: CAWSVTGRFYEQYF.

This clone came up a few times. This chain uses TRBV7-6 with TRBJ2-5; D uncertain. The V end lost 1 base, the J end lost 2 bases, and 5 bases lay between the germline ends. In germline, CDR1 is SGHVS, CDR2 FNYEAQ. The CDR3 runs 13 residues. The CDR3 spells CASSLGQQETQYF. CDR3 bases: TGTGCCAGCAGCTTAGGTCAGCAAGAGACCCAGTACTTC.

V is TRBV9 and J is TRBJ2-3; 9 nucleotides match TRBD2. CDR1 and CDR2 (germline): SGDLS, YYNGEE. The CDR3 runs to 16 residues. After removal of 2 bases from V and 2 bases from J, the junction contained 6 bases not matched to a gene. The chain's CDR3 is CASSVSGGDYTDTQYF. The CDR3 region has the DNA TGTGCCAGCAGCGTTAGCGGGGGTGATTACACAGATACGCAGTATTTT.

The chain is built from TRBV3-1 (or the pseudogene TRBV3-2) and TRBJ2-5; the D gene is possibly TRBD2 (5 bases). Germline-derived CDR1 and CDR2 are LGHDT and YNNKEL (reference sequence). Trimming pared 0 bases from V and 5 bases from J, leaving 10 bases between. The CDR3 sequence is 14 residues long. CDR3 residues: CASSQDGASETQYF. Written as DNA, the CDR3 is TGTGCCAGCAGCCAAGATGGAGCTAGCGAGACCCAGTACTTC.

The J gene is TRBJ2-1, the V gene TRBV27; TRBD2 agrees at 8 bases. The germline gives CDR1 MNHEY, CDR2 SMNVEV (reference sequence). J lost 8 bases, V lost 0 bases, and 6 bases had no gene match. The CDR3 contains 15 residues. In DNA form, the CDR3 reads TGTGCCAGCAGTTTATCGCAGCGGGAGAGCGATGAGCAGTTCTTC. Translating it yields CASSLSQRESDEQFF.

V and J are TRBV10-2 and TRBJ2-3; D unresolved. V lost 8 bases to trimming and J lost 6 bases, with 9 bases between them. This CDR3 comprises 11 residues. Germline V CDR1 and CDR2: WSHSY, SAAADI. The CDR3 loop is CASGTLDTQYF. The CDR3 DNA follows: TGCGCCAGCGGTACGTTGGATACGCAGTATTTT.

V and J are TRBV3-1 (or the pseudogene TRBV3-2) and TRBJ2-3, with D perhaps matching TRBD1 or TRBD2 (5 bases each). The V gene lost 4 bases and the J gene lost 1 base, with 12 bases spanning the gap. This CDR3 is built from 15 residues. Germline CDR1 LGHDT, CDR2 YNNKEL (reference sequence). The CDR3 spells CASSRGLGRTDTQYF. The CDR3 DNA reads TGTGCCAGCAGCCGAGGACTGGGGCGCACAGATACGCAGTATTTT.

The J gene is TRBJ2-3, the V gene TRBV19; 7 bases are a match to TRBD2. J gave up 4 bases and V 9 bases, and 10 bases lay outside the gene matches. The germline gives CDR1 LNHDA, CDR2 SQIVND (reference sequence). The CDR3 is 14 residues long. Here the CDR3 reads CASSLGEGPDTQYF. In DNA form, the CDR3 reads TGTGCCAGCTCTCTAGGGGAGGGTCCAGATACGCAGTATTTT.

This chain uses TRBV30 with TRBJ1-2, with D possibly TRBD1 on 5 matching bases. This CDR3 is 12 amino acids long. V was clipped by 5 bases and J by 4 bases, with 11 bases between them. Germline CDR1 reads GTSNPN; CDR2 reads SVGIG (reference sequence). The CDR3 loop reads CAWEAGGYGYTF. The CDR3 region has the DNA TGTGCCTGGGAGGCGGGGGGCTATGGCTACACCTTC.

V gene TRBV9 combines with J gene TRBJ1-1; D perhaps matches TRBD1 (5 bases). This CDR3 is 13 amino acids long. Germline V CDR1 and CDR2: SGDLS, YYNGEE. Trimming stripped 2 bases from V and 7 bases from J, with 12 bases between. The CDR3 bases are TGTGCCAGCAGCGTGCGGGGGGACGGTGAAGCTTTCTTT. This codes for CASSVRGDGEAFF.

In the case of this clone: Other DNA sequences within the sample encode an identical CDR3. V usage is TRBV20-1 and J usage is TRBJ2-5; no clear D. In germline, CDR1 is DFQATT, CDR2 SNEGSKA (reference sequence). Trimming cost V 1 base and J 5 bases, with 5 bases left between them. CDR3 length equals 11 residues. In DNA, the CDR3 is TGCAGTGCTAGAGGGGTCGAGACCCAGTACTTC. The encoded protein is CSARGVETQYF.

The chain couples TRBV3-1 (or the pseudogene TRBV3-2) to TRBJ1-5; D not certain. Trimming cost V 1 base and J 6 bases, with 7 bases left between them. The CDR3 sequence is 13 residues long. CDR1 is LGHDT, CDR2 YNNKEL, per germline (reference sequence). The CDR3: CASSQAGSQPQHF. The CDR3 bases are TGTGCCAGCAGCCAAGCTGGGAGTCAGCCCCAGCATTTT.

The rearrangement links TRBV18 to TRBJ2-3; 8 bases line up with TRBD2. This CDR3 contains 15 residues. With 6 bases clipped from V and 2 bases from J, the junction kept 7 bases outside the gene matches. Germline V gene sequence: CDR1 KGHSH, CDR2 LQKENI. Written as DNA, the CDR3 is TGTGCCAGCTCGTCTTATAGCGGGGCCACAGATACGCAGTATTTT. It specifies CASSSYSGATDTQYF.

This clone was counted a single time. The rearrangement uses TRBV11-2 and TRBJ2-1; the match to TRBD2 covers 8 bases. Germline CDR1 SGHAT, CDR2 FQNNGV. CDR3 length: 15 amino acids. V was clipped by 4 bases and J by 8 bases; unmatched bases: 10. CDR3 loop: CASSSQLGLGDEQFF. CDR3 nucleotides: TGTGCCAGCAGCTCCCAGCTGGGACTAGGGGATGAGCAGTTCTTC.

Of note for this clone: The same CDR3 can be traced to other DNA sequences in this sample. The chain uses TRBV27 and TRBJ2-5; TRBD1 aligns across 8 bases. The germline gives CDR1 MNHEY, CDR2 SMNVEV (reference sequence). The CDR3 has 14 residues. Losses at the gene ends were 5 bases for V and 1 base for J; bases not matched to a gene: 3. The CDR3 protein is CASSPGGFQETQYF. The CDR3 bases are TGTGCCAGCAGTCCAGGGGGCTTCCAAGAGACCCAGTACTTC.

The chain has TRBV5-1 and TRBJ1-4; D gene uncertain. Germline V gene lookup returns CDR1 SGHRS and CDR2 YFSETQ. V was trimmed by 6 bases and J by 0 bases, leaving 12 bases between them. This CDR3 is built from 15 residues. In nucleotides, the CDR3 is TGCGCCAGCACCCCGGGCTCATCAACTAATGAAAAACTGTTTTTT. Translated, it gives CASTPGSSTNEKLFF.

CDR3: CASSYSSPGQGEKLFF. Written as DNA, the CDR3 is TGTGCCAGCAGTTACTCGAGCCCGGGACAGGGTGAAAAACTGTTTTTT. The gene calls are TRBV6-5 and TRBJ1-4, with 9 nucleotides matching TRBD1. With 0 bases clipped from V and 7 bases from J, the junction kept 6 bases outside the gene matches. This CDR3 has 16 amino acids. Looked up from germline, CDR1 is MNHEY and CDR2 is SVGAGI.